The T cell receptor (beta chain) under discussion was sequenced for a study of OX40 agonist ivuxolimab in advanced cancers. This CDR3 region has 14 residues. Generated by immunoSEQ multiplex PCR, the TCRdb table keeps only in-frame clones and is missing some. Among tens of thousands of clones listed, nearly 90% were seen once. The chain links TRBV21-1 to TRBJ2-1. TRBV21-1 is termed a pseudogene. The TCR comes from an adult with an advanced solid tumor such as melanoma, head and neck, liver or kidney cancer. The sample was CD4+ or CD8+ T cells sorted from blood, taken in a trial of the OX40 agonist ivuxolimab. The DNA for the CDR3 is TGTGCCAGCAGGGACAAGGGACGGCACAATGAGCAGTTCTTC. Amino acids: CASRDKGRHNEQFF.